The source of this T cell receptor (beta chain) is a study of T cells in Graves' hyperthyroidism and ophthalmopathy. Findings of the study overall: Separating ophthalmopathy from stable hyperthyroidism was achieved by a 13 V-J model. Ophthalmopathy, which appeared later, was predicted by the model a median approximately 6.7 months before onset.

In the case of this clonotype: Its specificity is not known.

Patients were excluded because of uncontrolled infection, other autoimmune disease, pregnancy or lactation. Orbital computed tomography and thyroid ultrasound, together with serum TRAb and thyroxine and clinical symptoms, were used for diagnoses. From RNA transcripts, TCR beta CDR3 regions were amplified. The TCR CDR3 was amplified in a first-round RT-PCR using the HTBI primer set. In TCRdb, the multiplex PCR reads were re-called with MiXCR into one record per CDR3 protein. The table includes approximately 590,000 distinct CDR3 sequences, 46% detected once. The origin of this receptor is a woman under 30 with Graves' hyperthyroidism. Sample: peripheral blood or thyroid tissue (not recorded which).

CDR3 sequence: CASSLELFF. CDR3 DNA: TGTGCCAGCAGCTTAGAGCTGTTTTTT. The chain couples TRBV7-2 to TRBJ2-2; no definite D call. Looked up from germline, CDR1 is SGHTA and CDR2 is FQGNSA. V was clipped by 1 base and J by 12 bases, with 0 bases between them. This CDR3 comprises 9 residues.